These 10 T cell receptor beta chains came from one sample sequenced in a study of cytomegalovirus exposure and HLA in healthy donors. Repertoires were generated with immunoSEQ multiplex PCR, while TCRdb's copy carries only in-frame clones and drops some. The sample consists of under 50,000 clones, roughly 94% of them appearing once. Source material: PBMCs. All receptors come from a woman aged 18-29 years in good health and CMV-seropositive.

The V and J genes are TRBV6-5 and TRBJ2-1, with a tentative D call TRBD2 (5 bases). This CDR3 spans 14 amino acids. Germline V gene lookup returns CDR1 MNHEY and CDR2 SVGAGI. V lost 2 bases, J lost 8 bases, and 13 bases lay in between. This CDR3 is CASSYVSSNDEQFF. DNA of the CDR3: TGTGCCAGCAGTTACGTTTCTAGCAACGATGAGCAGTTCTTC.

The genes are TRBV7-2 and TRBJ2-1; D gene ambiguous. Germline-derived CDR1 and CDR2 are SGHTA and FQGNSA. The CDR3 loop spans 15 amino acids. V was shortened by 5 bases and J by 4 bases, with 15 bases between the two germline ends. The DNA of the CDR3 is TGTGCCAGCAGCCATAAGACTTCTCTTTACAATGAGCAGTTCTTC. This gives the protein CASSHKTSLYNEQFF.

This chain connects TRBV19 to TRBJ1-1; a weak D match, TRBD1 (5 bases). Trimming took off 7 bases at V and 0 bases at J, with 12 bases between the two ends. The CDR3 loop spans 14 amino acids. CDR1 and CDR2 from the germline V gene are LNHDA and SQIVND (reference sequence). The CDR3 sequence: CASTRQRMNTEAFF. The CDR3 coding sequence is TGTGCCAGTACCAGACAGAGGATGAACACTGAAGCTTTCTTT.

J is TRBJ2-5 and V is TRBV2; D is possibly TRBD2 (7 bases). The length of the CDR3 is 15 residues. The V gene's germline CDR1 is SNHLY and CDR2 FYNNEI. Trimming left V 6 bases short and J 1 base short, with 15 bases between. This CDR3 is CASSWGASGQETQYF. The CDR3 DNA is TGTGCCAGCAGCTGGGGGGCTAGCGGCCAAGAGACCCAGTACTTC.

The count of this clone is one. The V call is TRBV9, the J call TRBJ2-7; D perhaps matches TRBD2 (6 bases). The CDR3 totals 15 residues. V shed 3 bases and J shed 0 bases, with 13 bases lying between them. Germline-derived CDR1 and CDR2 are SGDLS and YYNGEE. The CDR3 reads CASSAWSGGSYEQYF. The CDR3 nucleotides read TGTGCCAGCAGCGCCTGGTCCGGGGGCTCCTACGAGCAGTACTTC. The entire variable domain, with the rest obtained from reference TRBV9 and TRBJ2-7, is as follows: DSGVTQTPKHLITATGQRVTLRCSPRSGDLSVYWYQQSLDQGLQFLIQYYNGEERAKGNILERFSAQQFPDLHSELNLSSLELGDSALYFCASSAWSGGSYEQYFGPGTRLTVT.

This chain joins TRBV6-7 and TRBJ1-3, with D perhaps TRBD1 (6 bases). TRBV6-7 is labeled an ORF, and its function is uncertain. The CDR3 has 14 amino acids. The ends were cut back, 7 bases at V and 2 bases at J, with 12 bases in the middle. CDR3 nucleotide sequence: TGTGCCAGCAACCCCAAGGGGGCTGGAAACACCATATATTTT. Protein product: CASNPKGAGNTIYF.

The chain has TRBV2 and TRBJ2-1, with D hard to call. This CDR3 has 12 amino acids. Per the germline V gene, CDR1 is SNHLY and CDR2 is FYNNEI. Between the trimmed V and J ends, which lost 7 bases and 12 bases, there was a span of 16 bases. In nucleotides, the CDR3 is TGTGCCAGCACCAGGTCCCCGTATACGCAGTTCTTC. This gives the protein CASTRSPYTQFF.

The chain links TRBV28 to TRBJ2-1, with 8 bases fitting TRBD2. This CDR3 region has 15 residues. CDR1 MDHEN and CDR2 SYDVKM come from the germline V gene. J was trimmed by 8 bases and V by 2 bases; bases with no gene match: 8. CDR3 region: CASSLIGGRPDEQFF. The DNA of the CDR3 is TGTGCCAGCAGTTTAATTGGCGGGAGGCCCGATGAGCAGTTCTTC. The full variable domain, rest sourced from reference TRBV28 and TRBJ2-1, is DVKVTQSSRYLVKRTGEKVFLECVQDMDHENMFWYRQDPGLGLRLIYFSYDVKMKEKGDIPEGYSVSREKKERFSLILESASTNQTSMYLCASSLIGGRPDEQFFGPGTRLTVL.

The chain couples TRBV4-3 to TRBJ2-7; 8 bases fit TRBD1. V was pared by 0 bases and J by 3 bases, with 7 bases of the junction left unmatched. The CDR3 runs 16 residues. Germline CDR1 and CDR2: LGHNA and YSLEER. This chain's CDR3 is CASSQDIGQGNYEQYF. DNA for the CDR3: TGCGCCAGCAGCCAAGATATTGGACAGGGAAACTACGAGCAGTACTTC.

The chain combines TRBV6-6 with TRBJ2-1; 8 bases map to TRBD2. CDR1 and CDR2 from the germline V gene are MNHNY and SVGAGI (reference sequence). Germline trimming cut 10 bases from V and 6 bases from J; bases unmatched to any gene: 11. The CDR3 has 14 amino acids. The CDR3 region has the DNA TGTGCCATCCTTCGGGGGGGGACGGCCAATGAGCAGTTCTTC. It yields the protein CAILRGGTANEQFF.